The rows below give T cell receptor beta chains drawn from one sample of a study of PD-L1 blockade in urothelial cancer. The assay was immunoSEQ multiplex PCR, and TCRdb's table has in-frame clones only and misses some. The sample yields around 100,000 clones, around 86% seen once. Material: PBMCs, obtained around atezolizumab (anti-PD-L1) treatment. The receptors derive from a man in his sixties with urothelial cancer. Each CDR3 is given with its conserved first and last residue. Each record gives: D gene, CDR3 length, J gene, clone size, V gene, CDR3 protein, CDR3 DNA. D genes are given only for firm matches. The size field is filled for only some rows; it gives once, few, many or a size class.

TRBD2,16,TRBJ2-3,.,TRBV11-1,CASSLQSAGNTDTQYF,TGTGCCAGCAGCTTACAGTCAGCGGGGAACACAGATACGCAGTATTTT
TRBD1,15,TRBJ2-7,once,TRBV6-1,CASIPRDRGTYEQYF,TGTGCCAGCATCCCCCGGGACAGGGGAACCTACGAGCAGTACTTC
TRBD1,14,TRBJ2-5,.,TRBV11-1,CASSFVTGGETQYF,TGTGCCAGCAGCTTTGTGACAGGGGGAGAGACCCAGTACTTC
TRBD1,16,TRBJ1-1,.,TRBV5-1,CASSPNLRGPDTEAFF,TGCGCCAGCAGCCCGAATCTCAGGGGGCCGGACACTGAAGCTTTCTTT
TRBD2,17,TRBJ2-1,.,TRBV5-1,CASSLALAGGSYNEQFF,TGCGCCAGCAGCTTGGCCCTAGCGGGAGGGTCCTACAATGAGCAGTTCTTC
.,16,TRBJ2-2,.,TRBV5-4,CASSLVGGASGGELFF,TGTGCCAGCAGCTTGGTAGGGGGGGCTTCCGGCGGGGAGCTGTTTTTT
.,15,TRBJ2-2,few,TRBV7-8,CASSPWAGNTGELFF,TGTGCCAGCAGCCCCTGGGCAGGGAACACCGGGGAGCTGTTTTTT
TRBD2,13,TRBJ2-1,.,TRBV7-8,CASIMILAGEQFF,TGTGCCAGCATTATGATTCTAGCGGGTGAGCAGTTCTTC
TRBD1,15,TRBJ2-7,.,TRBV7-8,CASSSTGAFSYEQYF,TGTGCCAGCAGCTCCACAGGGGCCTTCTCCTACGAGCAGTACTTC
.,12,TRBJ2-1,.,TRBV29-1,CSVADFTNEQFF,TGCAGCGTTGCGGACTTTACCAATGAGCAGTTCTTC
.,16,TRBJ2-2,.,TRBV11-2,CASSLEGSTNTGELFF,TGTGCCAGCAGCTTAGAGGGCTCGACGAACACCGGGGAGCTGTTTTTT
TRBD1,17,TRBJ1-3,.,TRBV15,CATSRDPGTVGGNTIYF,TGTGCCACCAGCAGAGATCCCGGGACAGTAGGCGGAAACACCATATATTTT
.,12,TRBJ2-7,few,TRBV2,CASSELDFVSYF,TGTGCCAGCAGTGAATTGGACTTTGTTAGCTACTTC
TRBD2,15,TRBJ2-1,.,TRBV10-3,CAISESGLAYNEQFF,TGTGCCATCAGTGAGTCAGGACTAGCCTACAATGAGCAGTTCTTC
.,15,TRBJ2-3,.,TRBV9,CASSVSPVAEDTQYF,TGTGCCAGCAGCGTTAGTCCGGTGGCGGAAGATACGCAGTATTTT
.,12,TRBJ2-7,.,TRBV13,CASSLGLYEQYF,TGTGCCAGCAGCTTAGGCCTCTACGAGCAGTACTTC
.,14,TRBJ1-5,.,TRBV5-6,CASSSGQTSQPQHF,TGTGCCAGCAGCTCCGGACAGACGAGTCAGCCCCAGCATTTT
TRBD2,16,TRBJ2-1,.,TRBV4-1,CASSQAGLADDNEQFF,TGCGCCAGCAGCCAAGCGGGACTAGCGGACGACAATGAGCAGTTCTTC
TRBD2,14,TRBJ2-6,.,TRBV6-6,CASLGGVGANVLTF,TGTGCCAGCCTCGGGGGGGTTGGGGCCAACGTCCTGACTTTC
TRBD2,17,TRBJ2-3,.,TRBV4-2,CASSQETGGGPSDTQYF,TGTGCCAGCAGCCAAGAAACTGGCGGGGGGCCTTCAGATACGCAGTATTTT
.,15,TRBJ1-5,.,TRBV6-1,CASSGATGSNQPQHF,TGTGCCAGCAGTGGGGCGACAGGTAGCAATCAGCCCCAGCATTTT
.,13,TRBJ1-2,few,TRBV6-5,CASTQRGNYGYTF,TGTGCCAGCACCCAACGGGGGAACTATGGCTACACCTTC
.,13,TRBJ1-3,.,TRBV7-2,CASSLDTGNTIYF,TGTGCCAGCAGCTTAGACACTGGAAACACCATATATTTT
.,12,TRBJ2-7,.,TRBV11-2,CASSLAEYEQYF,TGTGCCAGCAGTTTGGCAGAATACGAGCAGTACTTC
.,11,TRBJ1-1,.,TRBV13,CATGKNTEAFF,TGTGCCACAGGGAAAAACACTGAAGCTTTCTTT
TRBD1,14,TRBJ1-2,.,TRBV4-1,CASSQETGDYGYTF,TGCGCCAGCAGCCAGGAGACAGGGGACTATGGCTACACCTTC
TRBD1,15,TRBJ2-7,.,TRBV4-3,CASSQDGQGVYEQYF,TGCGCCAGCAGCCAAGATGGACAGGGGGTCTACGAGCAGTACTTC
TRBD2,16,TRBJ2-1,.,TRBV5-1,CASSPARLAGGDEQFF,TGCGCCAGCAGCCCCGCCAGACTAGCGGGAGGGGATGAGCAGTTCTTC
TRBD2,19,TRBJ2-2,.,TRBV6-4,CASRASGTSGYPNTGELFF,TGTGCCAGCCGCGCTTCTGGGACTAGCGGGTATCCGAACACCGGGGAGCTGTTTTTT
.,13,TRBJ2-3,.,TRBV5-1,CASRTEGPDTQYF,TGCGCCAGCAGGACCGAGGGTCCAGATACGCAGTATTTT
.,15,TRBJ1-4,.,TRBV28,CASRYPGTGGEKLFF,TGTGCCAGCAGATACCCTGGGACTGGCGGTGAAAAACTGTTTTTT
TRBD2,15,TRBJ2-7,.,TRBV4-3,CASSQGGGVDYEQYF,TGCGCCAGCAGCCAAGGCGGGGGGGTTGACTACGAGCAGTACTTC
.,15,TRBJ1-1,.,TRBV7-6,CASSLLTPGGERAFF,TGTGCCAGCAGCTTACTGACCCCGGGCGGGGAGAGAGCTTTCTTT
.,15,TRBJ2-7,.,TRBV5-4,CASSRSGTTNYEQYF,TGTGCCAGCAGTCGCTCCGGGACAACCAACTACGAGCAGTACTTC
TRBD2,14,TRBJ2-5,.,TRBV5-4,CASSTLADQETQYF,TGTGCCAGCAGCACCCTAGCGGATCAAGAGACCCAGTACTTC
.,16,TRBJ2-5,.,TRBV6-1,CASSEPGRTPQETQYF,TGTGCCAGCAGTGAGCCTGGGCGGACTCCCCAAGAGACCCAGTACTTC
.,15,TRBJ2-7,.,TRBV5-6,CASSLSSQGRYEQYF,TGTGCCAGCAGCTTGTCCTCCCAGGGGCGGTACGAGCAGTACTTC
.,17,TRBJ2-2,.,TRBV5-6,CASSLEFGRLVSGELFF,TGTGCCAGCAGCTTGGAGTTTGGCAGGCTGGTTTCCGGGGAGCTGTTTTTT
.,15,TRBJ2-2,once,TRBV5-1,CASSSRTVNTGELFF,TGCGCCAGCAGCTCGAGGACAGTGAACACCGGGGAGCTGTTTTTT
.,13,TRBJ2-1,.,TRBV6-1,CAISRDSYNEQFF,TGTGCCATCAGCAGGGATTCCTACAATGAGCAGTTCTTC